Included here is one T cell receptor (beta chain) sequence, with context. The sample is drawn from a study of monozygotic twins with inflammatory bowel disease. Through template switching, UMIs that included a 6-nucleotide sample barcode were added. Nested PCRs (approximately 16 and 10 cycles, two total) were applied to TCRalpha and TCRbeta cDNA. TCRdb reprocessed the 5' RACE reads and stores each CDR3 protein as one record, lacking DNA. Recorded for this sample: 300,000 to 400,000 distinct CDR3 sequences. This CDR3 has 16 amino acids. Germline CDR1 and CDR2: SGHRS and YFSETQ. The receptor was isolated from a human donor with ulcerative colitis or Crohn's disease, or a healthy co-twin of an affected twin (not recorded which). The chain is built from TRBV5-1 and TRBJ1-6; TCRdb lists TRBD1, though no DNA is available to test this call. Sequences were obtained from blood. The CDR3 loop is CASSLGPTGDNSPLHF.